The 26 T cell receptor beta chains listed next were all sequenced from one sample in a study of circulating CD8 cells and anti-PD-1 response in melanoma. Each library started from around 14 ng of total RNA using the QIAseq Immune Repertoire TCR panel. TCRdb re-called the reads through MiXCR, storing one row per CDR3 protein. The table lists about 780 distinct CDR3 sequences, roughly 7.3% of them singletons. From live CD3+CD8+TCRalphabeta+ cells, four PD-1 and/or TIGIT subsets were sorted. Sequencing was performed on CD8+ T cells from PBMCs, taken at baseline or after one month of anti-PD-1 therapy (not recorded which). The receptors originated from a human donor with melanoma.

By share of the sample, this clonotype is large (0.1 to 1%). The V and J genes are TRBV4-1 and TRBJ2-1, with D possibly being TRBD2 (5 bases). Germline lookup yields CDR1 MGHRA and CDR2 YSYEKL. Trimming removed 0 bases at V and 0 bases at J, with 9 bases between. CDR3 length: 16 amino acids. CDR3 region: CASSQERGSSYNEQFF. CDR3 DNA: TGCGCCAGCAGCCAAGAACGGGGTAGCTCCTACAATGAGCAGTTCTTC.

By proportion, this clonotype is large (0.1 to 1%). The chain carries TRBV28 and TRBJ2-1; TRBD2 matches at 12 bases. The CDR3 length is 14 residues. V gave up 6 bases and J gave up 8 bases; unmatched junction bases: 5. The germline gives CDR1 MDHEN, CDR2 SYDVKM. The CDR3 loop reads CASSPSGGAYEQFF. The CDR3 DNA is TGTGCCAGCAGCCCTAGCGGGGGGGCGTATGAGCAGTTCTTC.

Within the sample, this clonotype is large. The J gene is TRBJ2-3, the V gene TRBV24-1, with a tentative D call TRBD2 (5 bases). The CDR3 is 12 amino acids. V was pared by 4 bases and J by 9 bases, with 10 bases between. Germline CDR1 KGHDR, CDR2 SFDVKD. The CDR3 nucleotides are TGTGCCACCAGTGACATAGGACTGACGCAGTATTTT. This translates into CATSDIGLTQYF.

In its sample, this clonotype is medium-sized. CDR3 amino acids: CASSLTSGGHISSYNEQFF. The CDR3 DNA reads TGTGCCAGCAGCCTGACTAGCGGGGGTCACATAAGCTCCTACAATGAGCAGTTCTTC. The chain links TRBV7-2 to TRBJ2-1; 12 nucleotides line up with TRBD2. The CDR3 totals 19 residues. The germline V gene has CDR1 SGHTA and CDR2 FQGNSA. V trimming: 5 bases; J trimming: 0 bases; junction bases outside the gene matches: 11.

V is TRBV19 and J is TRBJ2-2; possible D gene TRBD2, 6 bases. This CDR3 region has 15 residues. Per the germline V gene, CDR1 is LNHDA and CDR2 is SQIVND (reference sequence). The V end lost 3 bases, the J end lost 1 base, and 9 bases lay between the germline ends. The CDR3 loop reads CASSIGGWNTGELFF. DNA for the CDR3: TGTGCCAGTAGTATCGGAGGGTGGAACACCGGGGAGCTGTTTTTT.

In this sample, this clonotype is large (0.1 to 1%). This chain uses TRBV3-1 with TRBJ2-1; 7 bases align to TRBD2. J was trimmed by 3 bases and V by 7 bases; bases with no gene match: 9. The CDR3 loop spans 15 amino acids. Germline V lookup: CDR1 LGHDT, CDR2 YNNKEL (reference sequence). This chain's CDR3 is CASTSDGGFYNEQFF. CDR3 nucleotides: TGTGCCAGCACATCAGACGGGGGGTTCTACAATGAGCAGTTCTTC.

To note about this clonotype: A much larger clone differs from this one at a single base, so this may be a read error. This is likely a read error, given that the CDR3 carries no conserved phenylalanine or tryptophan at its end. The rearrangement links TRBV28 to TRBJ2-1, with D perhaps TRBD1 (6 bases). V lost 7 bases to trimming and J lost 4 bases, with 8 bases between them. The CDR3 is 12 amino acids. Germline loops: CDR1 MDHEN, CDR2 SYDVKM. DNA of the CDR3: TGTGCCAGCAAAGACAGGTACAATGAGCAGTTCCTC. It yields the protein CASKDRYNEQFL.

This clonotype is labeled as large. This chain uses TRBV12-3 or TRBV12-4 with TRBJ2-7; TRBD1 agrees at 10 bases. CDR3 length: 14 amino acids. The trim removed 4 bases at V and 4 bases at J, leaving 4 bases unmatched. The CDR3 sequence: CASSWGQGFYEQYF. The CDR3 DNA reads as TGTGCCAGCAGTTGGGGACAGGGGTTTTACGAGCAGTACTTC.

This clonotype was detected only a few times. The chain has TRBV28 and TRBJ2-3; either TRBD1 or TRBD2 may supply D (5 bases each). Per germline, CDR1 MDHEN and CDR2 SYDVKM. CDR3 length equals 17 residues. Deletions cut 1 base from V and 0 bases from J, with 14 bases between. The DNA for the CDR3 is TGTGCCAGCAGTTTATCGGGGCAGGGTCCGAGCACAGATACGCAGTATTTT. This gives the protein CASSLSGQGPSTDTQYF.

Relative to its sample, this clonotype is medium-sized. The chain has TRBV19 and TRBJ1-2; D not certain. The germline gives CDR1 LNHDA, CDR2 SQIVND (reference sequence). V lost 7 bases, J lost 4 bases, and 13 bases lay in between. This CDR3 region has 13 residues. The CDR3 spells CASNPAGSYGYTF. CDR3 in DNA: TGTGCCAGTAACCCAGCGGGTTCCTATGGCTACACCTTC.

This clonotype is medium-sized by share. The chain has TRBV10-2 and TRBJ2-1; possible D gene TRBD2, 6 bases. CDR3 size: 12 residues. Trimming took off 7 bases at V and 6 bases at J, with 10 bases between the two ends. Per the germline V gene, CDR1 is WSHSY and CDR2 is SAAADI. DNA of the CDR3: TGCGCCAGCATGGCGGGGTCCAATGAGCAGTTCTTC. The encoded protein is CASMAGSNEQFF.

This clonotype is large. The chain uses TRBV24-1 and TRBJ2-2; TRBD1 matches 7 bases. V gave up 4 bases and J gave up 2 bases; unmatched junction bases: 3. The germline gives CDR1 KGHDR, CDR2 SFDVKD. CDR3 size: 15 residues. CDR3 nucleotides: TGTGCCACCAGTGAGGACAGGATAAACACCGGGGAGCTGTTTTTT. This sequence encodes CATSEDRINTGELFF.

In its sample, this clonotype is large. The J gene is TRBJ2-3, the V gene TRBV29-1, with 16 bases matching TRBD2. This CDR3 comprises 17 residues. The germline CDR1 and CDR2 sequences are SQVTM and ANQGSEA. After removal of 6 bases from V and 1 base from J, the junction contained 7 bases not matched to a gene. CDR3 nucleotide sequence: TGCAGCGTCGAGGGACTAGCGGGGGGGCCGCGCACAGATACGCAGTATTTT. Amino acids: CSVEGLAGGPRTDTQYF.

By sample fraction, this clonotype is medium-sized. This rearrangement joins TRBV19 to TRBJ2-7, with TRBD1 matching over 10 bases. J lost 0 bases, V lost 4 bases, and 3 bases had no gene match. Germline values: CDR1 LNHDA, CDR2 SQIVND (reference sequence). The CDR3 is 15 amino acids. The CDR3 DNA reads TGTGCCAGTAGTAGCGACAGGGGGCCCTCCTACGAGCAGTACTTC. Translation: CASSSDRGPSYEQYF. The complete variable domain, with remaining parts taken from reference TRBV19 and TRBJ2-7, reads DGGITQSPKYLFRKEGQNVTLSCEQNLNHDAMYWYRQDPGQGLRLIYYSQIVNDFQKGDIAEGYSVSREKKESFPLTVTSAQKNPTAFYLCASSSDRGPSYEQYFGPGTRLTVT.

In its sample, this clonotype ranks as medium-sized. CDR3 DNA: TGTGCCATCAGTGAGTCTCGAACAGGGTCCTTGGAAAAACTGTTTTTT. Translated, it gives CAISESRTGSLEKLFF. This sequence joins TRBV10-3 and TRBJ1-4; TRBD1 is a possible D gene (6 bases). V was trimmed by 0 bases and J by 8 bases, leaving 16 bases between them. The germline V gene has CDR1 ENHRY and CDR2 SYGVKD. The CDR3 has 16 residues.

Sample share makes this clonotype large (0.1 to 1%). The chain couples TRBV7-2 to TRBJ1-4, with 7 bases that match TRBD1. Germline trimming cut 5 bases from V and 0 bases from J; bases unmatched to any gene: 6. CDR1 is SGHTA and CDR2 is FQGNSA in the germline V gene. This CDR3 region has 16 residues. Here the CDR3 reads CASSERQGSTNEKLFF. The CDR3, as DNA: TGTGCCAGCAGCGAAAGACAGGGATCAACTAATGAAAAACTGTTTTTT.

This clonotype was detected only a few times. This rearrangement joins TRBV11-2 to TRBJ2-1, with D possibly being TRBD2 (5 bases). The CDR3 consists of 16 residues. The V and J ends lost 7 bases and 3 bases respectively, with 19 bases between them. Looked up from germline, CDR1 is SGHAT and CDR2 is FQNNGV. The CDR3 spells CASTPPEGSFYNEQFF. The CDR3 bases are TGTGCCAGCACCCCCCCCGAGGGTTCCTTCTACAATGAGCAGTTCTTC.

This clonotype is categorized as medium-sized (0.01 to 0.1%). The chain is built from TRBV19 and TRBJ1-2, with D perhaps matching TRBD1 (5 bases). CDR1 LNHDA and CDR2 SQIVND come from the germline V gene (reference sequence). The CDR3 consists of 14 residues. V shed 7 bases and J shed 5 bases, with 17 bases lying between them. The CDR3 region has the DNA TGTGCCAGTACCCCCGGGGCATCGGTTTATGGCTACACCTTC. It is translated as CASTPGASVYGYTF. The full variable domain, its missing parts supplied by reference TRBV19 and TRBJ1-2, is DGGITQSPKYLFRKEGQNVTLSCEQNLNHDAMYWYRQDPGQGLRLIYYSQIVNDFQKGDIAEGYSVSREKKESFPLTVTSAQKNPTAFYLCASTPGASVYGYTFGSGTRLTVV.

Within the sample, this clonotype is large. V gene TRBV19 combines with J gene TRBJ2-5; unclear D gene. The CDR3 spans 11 residues. The germline V gene encodes CDR1 LNHDA and CDR2 SQIVND (reference sequence). V lost 5 bases and J lost 2, with 3 bases in between. As DNA, the CDR3 is TGTGCCAGTAGTGCGCAAGAGACCCAGTACTTC. Protein product: CASSAQETQYF.

This clonotype is large by share. The chain uses TRBV2 and TRBJ1-5, with D hard to call. Between the trimmed V and J ends, which lost 4 bases and 2 bases, there was a span of 12 bases. This CDR3 has 15 residues. Germline CDR1 reads SNHLY; CDR2 reads FYNNEI. The CDR3 here is CASSVWGDGNQPQHF. The CDR3 DNA reads as TGTGCCAGCAGTGTATGGGGTGACGGCAATCAGCCCCAGCATTTT. The variable domain in full, with the rest retrieved from reference TRBV2 and TRBJ1-5, is EPEVTQTPSHQVTQMGQEVILRCVPISNHLYFYWYRQILGQKVEFLVSFYNNEISEKSEIFDDQFSVERPDGSNFTLKIRSTKLEDSAMYFCASSVWGDGNQPQHFGDGTRLSIL.

This clonotype ranks as medium-sized. This sequence joins TRBV6-5 and TRBJ2-3; D gene ambiguous. Trimming removed 0 bases at V and 0 bases at J, with 7 bases between. The length of the CDR3 is 15 residues. Germline V gene data show CDR1 as MNHEY and CDR2 as SVGAGI. The CDR3 coding sequence is TGTGCCAGCAGTTACTCAGGCCCTAGCACAGATACGCAGTATTTT. Translated: CASSYSGPSTDTQYF.

This clonotype ranks as medium-sized. The gene calls are TRBV20-1 and TRBJ2-4; TRBD1 agrees at 10 bases. CDR1 is DFQATT, CDR2 SNEGSKA, per germline (reference sequence). The J segment lost 1 base and the V segment lost 4 bases, leaving 4 bases of the junction unmatched. The CDR3 has 15 residues. The CDR3, as DNA: TGCAGTGCTAAACCGGGACAGGGGGCCAAAAACATTCAGTACTTC. Protein: CSAKPGQGAKNIQYF.

This clonotype rates as medium-sized. The chain employs TRBV19 and TRBJ1-5, with D unclear. Germline V CDR1 and CDR2: LNHDA, SQIVND (reference sequence). Deletions cut 8 bases from V and 5 bases from J, with 10 bases between. The CDR3 covers 12 residues. The CDR3 bases are TGTGCCAGTGATGAAATGGATCAGCCCCAGCATTTT. It yields the protein CASDEMDQPQHF.

This clonotype qualifies as medium-sized. The gene calls are TRBV1 and TRBJ2-3; TRBD1 is the table's D call, not checked against the DNA. TRBV1 is a known pseudogene. The CDR3 has 16 amino acids. The CDR3 reads CTSMSGGDPSTDTQYF. CDR3 DNA sequence: TGCACCAGCATGAGCGGGGGCGATCCTAGCACAGATACGCAGTATTTT.

V and J are TRBV28 and TRBJ2-2; D is ambiguous. The CDR3 is made up of 15 amino acids. CDR1 MDHEN and CDR2 SYDVKM come from the germline V gene. Trimming stripped 3 bases from V and 7 bases from J, with 15 bases between. The CDR3 nucleotides are TGTGCCAGCAGTTTCGATGAGTGGGCGTTCGGGGAGCTGTTTTTT. Its protein product is CASSFDEWAFGELFF. The full variable domain, with the rest looked up from reference TRBV28 and TRBJ2-2, is DVKVTQSSRYLVKRTGEKVFLECVQDMDHENMFWYRQDPGLGLRLIYFSYDVKMKEKGDIPEGYSVSREKKERFSLILESASTNQTSMYLCASSFDEWAFGELFFGEGSRLTVL.

This clonotype counts as medium-sized (0.01 to 0.1%). The chain combines TRBV28 with TRBJ2-7; 8 bases fit TRBD1. This CDR3 contains 14 residues. Germline V gene data show CDR1 as MDHEN and CDR2 as SYDVKM. The junction had 5 bases not matched to a gene; V was cut back by 5 bases and J by 2 bases. The CDR3 here is CASSPTGDPYEQYF. The CDR3 DNA reads TGTGCCAGCAGTCCGACAGGGGACCCCTACGAGCAGTACTTC.